This T cell receptor (beta chain) was retrieved from a study of blood T cell repertoires in COVID-19. Study background: The United States, Italy and Spain supplied acute and convalescent COVID-19 samples. Sources were T cells, B-cell-depleted T cells, or PBMCs; the material itself was cDNA or gDNA.

The table lists this clone with a few counts. Some clones are missing from TCRdb's copy, which holds only in-frame ones; the method was immunoSEQ multiplex PCR. This table holds 290,000 or so clones, 65% to 90% found once. Sequenced input: peripheral blood. The clonotype comes from a man aged 50-59 years with active or convalescent COVID-19.

CDR3 DNA sequence: TGTGCCAGCAGTCGGCAGGTCTACACTGAAGCTTTCTTT. Protein sequence: CASSRQVYTEAFF. The rearrangement uses TRBV6-5 and TRBJ1-1, with D unresolved. Germline CDR1 MNHEY, CDR2 SVGAGI. V gave up 5 bases and J gave up 3 bases, with 10 bases separating them. CDR3 length: 13 amino acids.